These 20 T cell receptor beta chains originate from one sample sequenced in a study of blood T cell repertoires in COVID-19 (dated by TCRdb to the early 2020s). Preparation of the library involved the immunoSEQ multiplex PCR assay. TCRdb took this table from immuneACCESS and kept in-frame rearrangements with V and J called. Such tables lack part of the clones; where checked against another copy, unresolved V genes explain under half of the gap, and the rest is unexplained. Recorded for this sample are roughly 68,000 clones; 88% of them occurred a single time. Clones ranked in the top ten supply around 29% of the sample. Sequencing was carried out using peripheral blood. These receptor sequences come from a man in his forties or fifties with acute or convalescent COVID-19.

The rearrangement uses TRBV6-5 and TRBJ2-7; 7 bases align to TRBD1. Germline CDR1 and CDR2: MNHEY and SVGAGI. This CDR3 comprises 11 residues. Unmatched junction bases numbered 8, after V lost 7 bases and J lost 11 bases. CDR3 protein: CASTRDRGKYF. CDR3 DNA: TGTGCCAGCACCAGGGACAGAGGAAAGTACTTC.

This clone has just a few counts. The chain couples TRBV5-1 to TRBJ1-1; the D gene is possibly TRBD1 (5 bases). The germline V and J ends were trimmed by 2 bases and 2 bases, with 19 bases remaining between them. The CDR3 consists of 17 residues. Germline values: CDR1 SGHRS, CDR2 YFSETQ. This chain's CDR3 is CASSLLRTGELNTEAFF. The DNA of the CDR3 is TGCGCCAGCAGCTTACTCAGAACAGGAGAGCTAAACACTGAAGCTTTCTTT.

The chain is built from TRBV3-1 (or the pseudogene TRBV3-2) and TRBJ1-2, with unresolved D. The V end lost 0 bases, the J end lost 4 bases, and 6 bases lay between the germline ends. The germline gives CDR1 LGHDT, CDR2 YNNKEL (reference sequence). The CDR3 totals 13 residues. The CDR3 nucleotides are TGTGCCAGCAGCCAAGACACGGGCTATGGCTACACCTTC. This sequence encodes CASSQDTGYGYTF.

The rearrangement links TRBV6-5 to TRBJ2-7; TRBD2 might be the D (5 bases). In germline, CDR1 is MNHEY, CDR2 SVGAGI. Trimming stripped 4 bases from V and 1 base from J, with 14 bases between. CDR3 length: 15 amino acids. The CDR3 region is CASSFSGIKSYEQYF. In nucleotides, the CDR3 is TGTGCCAGCAGTTTTTCGGGGATAAAATCCTACGAGCAGTACTTC.

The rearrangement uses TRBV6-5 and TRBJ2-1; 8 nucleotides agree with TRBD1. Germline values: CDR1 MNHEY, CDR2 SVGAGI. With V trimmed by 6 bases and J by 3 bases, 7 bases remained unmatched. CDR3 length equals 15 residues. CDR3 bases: TGTGCCAGCAGGTCCGGGACAGGACACTACAATGAGCAGTTCTTC. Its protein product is CASRSGTGHYNEQFF.

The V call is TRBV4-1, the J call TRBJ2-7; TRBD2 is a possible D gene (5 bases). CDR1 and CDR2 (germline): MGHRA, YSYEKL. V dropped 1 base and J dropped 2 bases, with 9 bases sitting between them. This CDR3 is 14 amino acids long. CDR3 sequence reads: CASSQGGLPYEQYF. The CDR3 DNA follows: TGCGCCAGCAGCCAAGGAGGGCTCCCCTACGAGCAGTACTTC.

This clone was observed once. The CDR3 here is CASSATGGTEAFF. DNA of the CDR3: TGTGCCAGCTCCGCAACGGGGGGCACTGAAGCTTTCTTT. The chain carries TRBV18 and TRBJ1-1; maybe TRBD1 (5 bases). Germline V gives CDR1 KGHSH, CDR2 LQKENI. CDR3 length equals 13 residues. Trimming pared 6 bases from V and 4 bases from J, leaving 12 bases between. The entire variable domain, with the rest obtained from reference TRBV18 and TRBJ1-1, is as follows: NAGVMQNPRHLVRRRGQEARLRCSPMKGHSHVYWYRQLPEEGLKFMVYLQKENIIDESGMPKERFSAEFPKEGPSILRIQQVVRGDSAAYFCASSATGGTEAFFGQGTRLTVV.

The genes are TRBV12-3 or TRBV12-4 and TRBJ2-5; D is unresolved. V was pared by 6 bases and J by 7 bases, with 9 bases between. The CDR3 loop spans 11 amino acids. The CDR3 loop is CASSRFTTQYF. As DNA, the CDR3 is TGTGCCAGCAGCAGGTTTACGACCCAGTACTTC.

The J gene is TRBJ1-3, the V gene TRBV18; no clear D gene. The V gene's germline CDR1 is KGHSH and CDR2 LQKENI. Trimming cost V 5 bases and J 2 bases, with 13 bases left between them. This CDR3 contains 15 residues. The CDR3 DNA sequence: TGTGCCAGCTCAGGAGGGTTACAAACTGGAAACACCATATATTTT. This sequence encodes CASSGGLQTGNTIYF.

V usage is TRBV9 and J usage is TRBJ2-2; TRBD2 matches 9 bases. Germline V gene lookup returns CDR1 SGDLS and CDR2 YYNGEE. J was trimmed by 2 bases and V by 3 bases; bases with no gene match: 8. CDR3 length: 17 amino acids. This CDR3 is CASSGERLAENTGELFF. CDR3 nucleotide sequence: TGTGCCAGCAGCGGAGAAAGACTAGCGGAAAACACCGGGGAGCTGTTTTTT.

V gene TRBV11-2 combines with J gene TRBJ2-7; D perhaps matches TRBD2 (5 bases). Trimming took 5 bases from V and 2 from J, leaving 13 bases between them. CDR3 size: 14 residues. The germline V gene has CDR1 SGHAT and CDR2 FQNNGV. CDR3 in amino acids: CASSPPGSAYEQYF. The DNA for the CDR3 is TGTGCCAGCAGCCCGCCGGGGTCGGCCTACGAGCAGTACTTC.

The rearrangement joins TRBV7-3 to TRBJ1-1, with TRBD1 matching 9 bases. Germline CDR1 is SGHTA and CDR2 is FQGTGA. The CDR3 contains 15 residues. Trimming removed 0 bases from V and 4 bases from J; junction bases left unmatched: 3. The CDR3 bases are TGTGCCAGCAGCTTAACCGTGACAGGGGGCACTGAAGCTTTCTTT. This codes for CASSLTVTGGTEAFF.

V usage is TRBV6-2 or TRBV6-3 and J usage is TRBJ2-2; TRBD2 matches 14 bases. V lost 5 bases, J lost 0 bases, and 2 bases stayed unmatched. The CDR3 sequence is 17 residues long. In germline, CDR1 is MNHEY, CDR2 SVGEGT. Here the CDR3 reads CASSKGLAGANTGELFF. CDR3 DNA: TGTGCCAGCAGTAAGGGACTAGCGGGGGCGAACACCGGGGAGCTGTTTTTT.

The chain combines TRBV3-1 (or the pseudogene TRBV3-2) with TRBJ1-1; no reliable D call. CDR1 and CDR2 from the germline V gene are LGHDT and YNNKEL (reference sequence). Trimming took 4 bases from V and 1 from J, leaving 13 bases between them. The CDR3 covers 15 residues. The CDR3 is CASSPPGTWNTEAFF. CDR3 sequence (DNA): TGTGCCAGCAGCCCCCCAGGTACATGGAACACTGAAGCTTTCTTT.

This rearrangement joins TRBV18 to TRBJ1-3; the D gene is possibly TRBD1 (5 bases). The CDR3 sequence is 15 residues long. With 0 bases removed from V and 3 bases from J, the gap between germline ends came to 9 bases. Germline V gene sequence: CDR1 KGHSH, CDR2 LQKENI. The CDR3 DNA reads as TGTGCCAGCTCACCACCTAGGGGCCGTGGAAACACCATATATTTT. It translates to CASSPPRGRGNTIYF.

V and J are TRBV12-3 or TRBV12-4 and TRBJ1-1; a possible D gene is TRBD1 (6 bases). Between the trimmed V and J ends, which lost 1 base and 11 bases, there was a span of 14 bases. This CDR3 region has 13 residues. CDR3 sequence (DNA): TGTGCCAGCAGTTTAGAACAGGGCGGTCACGCTTTCTTT. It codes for CASSLEQGGHAFF.

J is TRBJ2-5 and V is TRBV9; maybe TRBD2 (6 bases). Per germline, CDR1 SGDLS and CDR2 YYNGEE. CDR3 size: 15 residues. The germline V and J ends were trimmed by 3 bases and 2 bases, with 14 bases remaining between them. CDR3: CASSARTTSQETQYF. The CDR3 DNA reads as TGTGCCAGCAGCGCCAGGACTACCTCACAAGAGACCCAGTACTTC.

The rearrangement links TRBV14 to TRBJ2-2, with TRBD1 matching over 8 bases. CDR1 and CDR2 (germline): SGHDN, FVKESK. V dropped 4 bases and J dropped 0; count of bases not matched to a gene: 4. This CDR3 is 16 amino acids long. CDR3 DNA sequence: TGTGCCAGCAGCCCGTGGACAGGGACGAACACCGGGGAGCTGTTTTTT. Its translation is CASSPWTGTNTGELFF.

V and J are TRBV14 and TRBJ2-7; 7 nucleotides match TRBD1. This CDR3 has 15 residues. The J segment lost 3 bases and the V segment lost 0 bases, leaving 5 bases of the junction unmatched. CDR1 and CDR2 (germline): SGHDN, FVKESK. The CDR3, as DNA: TGTGCCAGCAGCCAAGACAGGGGGATTCTCTACGAGCAGTACTTC. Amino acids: CASSQDRGILYEQYF. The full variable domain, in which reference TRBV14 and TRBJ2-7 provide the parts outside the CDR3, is EAGVTQFPSHSVIEKGQTVTLRCDPISGHDNLYWYRRVMGKEIKFLLHFVKESKQDESGMPNNRFLAERTGGTYSTLKVQPAELEDSGVYFCASSQDRGILYEQYFGPGTRLTVT.

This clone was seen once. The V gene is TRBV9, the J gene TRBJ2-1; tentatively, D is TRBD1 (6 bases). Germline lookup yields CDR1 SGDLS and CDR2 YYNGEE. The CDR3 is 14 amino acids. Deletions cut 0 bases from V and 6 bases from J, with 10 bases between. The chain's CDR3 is CASSVDQGRNEQFF. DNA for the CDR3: TGTGCCAGCAGCGTAGACCAGGGGCGCAATGAGCAGTTCTTC.